This is a list of T cell receptor beta chains from one sample in a study of Tregs in tolerant kidney transplant recipients. Clones were read by immunoSEQ multiplex PCR, and TCRdb kept only the in-frame ones, dropping some. The sample contains about 50,000 clones, about nine tenths of which appear only once. The sequenced sample was CD8+ T cells from blood (PBMCs), obtained 12 months after the transplant. Receptors were obtained from a human patient who received a combined kidney and bone marrow transplant. Some T cells may originate from the graft donor. Each CDR3 is given with its conserved first and last residue. Each record gives: J gene, D gene, clone size, V gene, CDR3 protein, CDR3 DNA. D genes are given only for firm matches. Size is stated for part of the rows, as once, few or many counts, or as a class when the clone is expanded.

TRBJ1-4 TRBD1 once TRBV4-1 CASSPGTGVEKLFF TGCGCCAGCAGCCCCGGGACAGGGGTTGAAAAACTGTTTTTT
TRBJ2-3 - - TRBV6-5 CASTTNLGTDTQYF TGTGCCAGCACCACCAATCTAGGCACAGATACGCAGTATTTT
TRBJ2-5 TRBD1 - TRBV5-6 CASSWRTGQYQETQYF TGTGCCAGCAGCTGGAGAACGGGACAGTACCAAGAGACCCAGTACTTC
TRBJ2-3 TRBD1 - TRBV7-9 CASRTGAGDTQYF TGTGCCAGCAGGACAGGGGCGGGAGATACGCAGTATTTT
TRBJ2-4 TRBD1 - TRBV13 CASSRGTGKNIQYF TGTGCCAGCAGCAGAGGGACAGGCAAAAACATTCAGTACTTC
TRBJ2-3 - - TRBV9 CASSPPLDLGTFNTDTQYF TGTGCCAGCAGCCCTCCCCTTGACCTAGGCACCTTTAACACAGATACGCAGTATTTT
TRBJ2-1 TRBD1 - TRBV4-1 CASSQDGQGLGYNEQFF TGCGCCAGCAGCCAAGATGGACAGGGTTTAGGGTACAATGAGCAGTTCTTC
TRBJ1-1 - - TRBV11-2 CASSPGLMNTEAFF TGTGCCAGCAGCCCAGGACTGATGAACACTGAAGCTTTCTTT
TRBJ1-3 - - TRBV28 CASSLDSLTGNTIYF TGTGCCAGCAGTTTGGACAGCCTGACTGGAAACACCATATATTTT
TRBJ2-1 TRBD2 once TRBV19 CASSAGSGGSSYNEQFF TGTGCCAGTAGTGCAGGTAGCGGGGGGAGCTCCTACAATGAGCAGTTCTTC
TRBJ2-7 - - TRBV30 CAWSSGTPYEQYF TGTGCCTGGAGTTCCGGGACACCCTACGAGCAGTACTTC